The TCR beta chain under discussion was sequenced for a study of naive and memory T cell subsets (TCRdb year 2017). A note on the overall study: An open-source, UMI-based TCR alpha and beta sequencing pipeline was applied to sorted naive and memory peripheral blood T cell subsets. IgG serology results and the functional CMV T cell responses were in complete agreement. RNA was DNase-treated and reverse transcribed with TCR constant-region primers, mostly using SuperScript III.

V is cut by 1 base and J by 7 bases, and the space between the germline ends is 11 bases. The CDR3 starts with the cysteine, ends with the phenylalanine, and has 15 residues. Of the read, only the CDR3 DNA is kept; its 45 bases are in frame from base 1. The research as a whole found: TCR abundance followed a power law whose exponent differed between naive and memory subsets but was consistent across the three individuals. The repertoire findings for the naive and memory subsets could not be validated against a ground truth, as none was available. Once error correction was done, more than 90% of naive TCR sequences showed up just once, which made the naive abundance distributions much steeper than those of the memory subsets. Gini index rose and Shannon and inverse Simpson diversity fell from naive through CM, EM and EMRA in both CD4 and CD8 cells. RNA-based TCR counts may be influenced by expression changes linked to T cell activation and differentiation. A clonotype was defined as a single alpha or beta chain sequence rather than as a paired alpha/beta receptor. A few larger clonotypes were present in naive repertoires, especially CD8 naive repertoires, and these clonotypes were possibly memory cells re-expressing CD45RA.

From the second PCR step onward, the TCR alpha chain libraries and the TCR beta chain libraries were amplified separately. To determine each donor's CMV status, fresh PBMCs were stimulated overnight with CMV viral lysate, and IFNgamma production from CD4+ T cells was then assessed. CD4 T cells were positively selected with Miltenyi beads, followed by positive selection of CD8 T cells from the CD4-negative fraction. After staining for CD3, CD4, CD8, CD45RA, CD27 and a live/dead dye, cells were sorted on a BD Aria II into four subsets based on CD45RA and CD27. A few healthy volunteers provided blood, and the blood of each volunteer was split into CD4 and CD8 T cells and then into four differentiation subsets. Approximately 120 ml of peripheral blood was collected from each donor, and PBMC were isolated by Ficoll-Paque PLUS density-gradient centrifugation. After sorting, cells were lysed in RLT buffer, RNA was extracted using a Qiagen RNeasy kit, and the extracted RNA was stored at -80 degrees C.

The table lists this clonotype with a few counts. This receptor's antigen is unknown. Base quality data are lacking; no much larger clone is found one base away. Libraries were built with UMI-ligation and nested PCR. The beta constant-region primer was an equimolar mix of two oligonucleotides covering both TRBC1 and TRBC2. The ligated cDNA went through four rounds of PCR with nested alpha and beta constant-region primers together with the SP2 primer. A single-stranded oligonucleotide containing the SP2 primer and a 12-nucleotide UMI was joined to the 3' end of the cDNA by T4 RNA ligase 1. The ligation reaction was incubated at 16°C for roughly 18-24 hours. PCR2 was usually performed as a SYBR Green qPCR and halted at a preset threshold so that over-amplification would not occur. Every purification after the first one was done using Agencourt AMPure XP magnetic beads. Library quantification was done by Qubit, followed by a TapeStation check on which the main peak was expected at around 650 bp. Sequencing of the pooled libraries was done on an Illumina MiSeq using v2 2x251 paired-end kits, which typically yielded roughly 0.85-2 million reads per sample. Libraries were pooled at around 4 nM per sample, and about 5-7% PhiX was added to improve cluster recognition. On the study's bioinformatics: V and J genes were assigned to Demultiplexor-processed FASTQ reads by Decombinator through tag matching, with a single base-pair mismatch being allowed. By using UMIs, Collapsinator corrected both sequencing errors and the frequency errors caused by PCR heterogeneity. TCRs were translated and CDR3s were extracted from the conserved cysteine to the FGXG phenylalanine by CDR3Translator, with non-productive sequences being flagged. Repertoires were subsampled to equal numbers of UMI-defined TCRs before Gini, Shannon entropy and inverse Simpson indices were calculated. Power-law fits to clonotype abundance distributions were performed by maximum likelihood within the linear range. On one naive CD8 sample, the pipeline and MIGEC gave similar UMI counts, unique TCR numbers and clonal distributions. One analysis removed from the naive repertoire any naive TCRs that were also found in any memory subset from the same donor. The repertoires were searched for around 7,000 CMV-associated CDR3 sequences that had been compiled from VDJdb and a published dataset. TCRdb cleaned the public reads at Q25 with fastp, built clones with MiXCR and kept in-frame beta chains. CDR3 protein sequences are deduplicated, and each keeps its most common genes and DNA. Here the V and J calls rest on TCRdb's processing, not on the authors' analysis. For this sample there are roughly 140,000 distinct CDR3 sequences; about a fifth appear just once. The ten largest clones add up to 0.55% to 0.75% of the sample.

Sequencing input: naive CD8+ T cells from blood. According to the study, the label for this sample's cell subset or site signals: naive T cells, CD45RA high CD27+. The rearrangement combines TRBV12-3 or TRBV12-4 with TRBJ1-6; TRBD1 is possibly the D segment (5 matching bases). This TCR came from a human donor in good health. The sequenced DNA is TGTGCCAGCAGTTTAGAGGGGACGGTGAATTCACCCCTCCACTTT. Its amino acids are CASSLEGTVNSPLHF.